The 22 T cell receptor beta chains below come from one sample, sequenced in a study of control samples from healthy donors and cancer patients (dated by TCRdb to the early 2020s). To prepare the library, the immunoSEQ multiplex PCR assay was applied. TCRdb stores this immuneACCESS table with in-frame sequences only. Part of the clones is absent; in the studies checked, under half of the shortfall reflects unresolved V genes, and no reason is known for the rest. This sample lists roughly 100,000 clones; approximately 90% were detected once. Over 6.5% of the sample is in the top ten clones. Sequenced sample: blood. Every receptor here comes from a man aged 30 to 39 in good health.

In nucleotides, the CDR3 is TGTGCCAGCAGCTCAGGGGTCCCTGAGCAGTTCTTC. Translation: CASSSGVPEQFF. The chain has TRBV7-2 and TRBJ2-1; perhaps TRBD1 as D (6 bases). CDR3 length: 12 amino acids. The V end was cut by 4 bases, the J end by 9 bases, with 10 bases between. The germline V gene encodes CDR1 SGHTA and CDR2 FQGNSA.

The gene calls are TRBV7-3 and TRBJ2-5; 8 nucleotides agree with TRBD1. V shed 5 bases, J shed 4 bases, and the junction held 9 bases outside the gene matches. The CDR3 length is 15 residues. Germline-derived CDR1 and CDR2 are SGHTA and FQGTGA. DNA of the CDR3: TGTGCCAGCAGCCAAACAGGGGGAATGGGAGAGACCCAGTACTTC. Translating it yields CASSQTGGMGETQYF. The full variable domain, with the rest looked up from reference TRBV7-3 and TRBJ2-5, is GAGVSQTPSNKVTEKGKYVELRCDPISGHTALYWYRQSLGQGPEFLIYFQGTGAADDSGLPNDRFFAVRPEGSVSTLKIQRTERGDSAVYLCASSQTGGMGETQYFGPGTRLLVL.

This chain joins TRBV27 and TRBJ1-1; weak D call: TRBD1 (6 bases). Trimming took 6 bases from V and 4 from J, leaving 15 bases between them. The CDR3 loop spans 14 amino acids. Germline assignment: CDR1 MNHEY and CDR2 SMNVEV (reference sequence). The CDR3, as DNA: TGTGCCAGCAGCCCGGGGGGGGCCCTCACTGAAGCTTTCTTT. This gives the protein CASSPGGALTEAFF.

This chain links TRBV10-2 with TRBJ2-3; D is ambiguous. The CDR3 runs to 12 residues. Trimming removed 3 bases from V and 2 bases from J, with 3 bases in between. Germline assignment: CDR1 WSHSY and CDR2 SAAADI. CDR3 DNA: TGCGCCAGCAGTGACAACACAGATACGCAGTATTTT. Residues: CASSDNTDTQYF.

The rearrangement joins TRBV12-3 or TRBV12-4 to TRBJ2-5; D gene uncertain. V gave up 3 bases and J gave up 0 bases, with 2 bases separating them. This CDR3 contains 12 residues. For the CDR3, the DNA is TGTGCCAGCAGTTTGCACCAAGAGACCCAGTACTTC. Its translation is CASSLHQETQYF.

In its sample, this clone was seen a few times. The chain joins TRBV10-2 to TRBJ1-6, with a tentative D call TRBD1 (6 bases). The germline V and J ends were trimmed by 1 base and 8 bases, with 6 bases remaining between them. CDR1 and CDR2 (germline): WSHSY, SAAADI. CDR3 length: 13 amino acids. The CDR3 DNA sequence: TGCGCCAGCAGTGAGTACAGGGATTCACCCCTCCACTTT. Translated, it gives CASSEYRDSPLHF.

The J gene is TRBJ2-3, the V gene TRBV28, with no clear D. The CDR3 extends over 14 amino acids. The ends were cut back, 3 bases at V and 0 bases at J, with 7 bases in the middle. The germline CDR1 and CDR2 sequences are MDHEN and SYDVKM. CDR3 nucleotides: TGTGCCAGCAGTTTTTGGGGTAGCACAGATACGCAGTATTTT. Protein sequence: CASSFWGSTDTQYF.

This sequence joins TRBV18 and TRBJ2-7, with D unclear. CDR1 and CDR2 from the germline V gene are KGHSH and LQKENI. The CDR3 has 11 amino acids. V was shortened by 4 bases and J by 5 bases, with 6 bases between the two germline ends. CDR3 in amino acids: CASSQANEQYF. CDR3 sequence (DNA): TGTGCCAGCTCACAGGCCAACGAGCAGTACTTC.

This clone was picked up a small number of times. The CDR3 loop reads CASSFTREATEAFF. The CDR3 DNA follows: TGTGCCAGCAGCTTTACCAGGGAAGCCACTGAAGCTTTCTTT. The chain employs TRBV7-9 and TRBJ1-1, with D possibly TRBD1 on 5 matching bases. CDR3 size: 14 residues. CDR1 SEHNR and CDR2 FQNEAQ come from the germline V gene (reference sequence). Between the trimmed V and J ends, which lost 3 bases and 4 bases, there was a span of 12 bases. The full variable domain, in which reference TRBV7-9 and TRBJ1-1 provide the parts outside the CDR3, is DTGVSQNPRHKITKRGQNVTFRCDPISEHNRLYWYRQTLGQGPEFLTYFQNEAQLEKSRLLSDRFSAERPKGSFSTLEIQRTEQGDSAMYLCASSFTREATEAFFGQGTRLTVV.

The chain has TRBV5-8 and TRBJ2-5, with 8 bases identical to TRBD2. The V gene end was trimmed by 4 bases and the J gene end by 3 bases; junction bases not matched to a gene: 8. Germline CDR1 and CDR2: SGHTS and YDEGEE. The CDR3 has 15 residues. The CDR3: CASSLSGVNKETQYF. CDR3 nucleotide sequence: TGTGCCAGCAGCCTTAGCGGGGTGAACAAAGAGACCCAGTACTTC.

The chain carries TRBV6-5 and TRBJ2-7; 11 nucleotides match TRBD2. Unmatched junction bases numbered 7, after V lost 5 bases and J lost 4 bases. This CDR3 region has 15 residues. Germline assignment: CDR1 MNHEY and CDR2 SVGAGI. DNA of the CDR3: TGTGCCAGCAGTACAACTAGCGGGAGCAGGTACGAGCAGTACTTC. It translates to CASSTTSGSRYEQYF.

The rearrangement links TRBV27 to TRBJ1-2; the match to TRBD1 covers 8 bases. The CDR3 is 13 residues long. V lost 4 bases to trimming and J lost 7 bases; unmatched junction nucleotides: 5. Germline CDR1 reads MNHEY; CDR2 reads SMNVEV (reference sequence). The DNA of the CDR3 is TGTGCCAGCAGTTCAGGGGGCAGGGGTGGCTACACCTTC. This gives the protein CASSSGGRGGYTF.

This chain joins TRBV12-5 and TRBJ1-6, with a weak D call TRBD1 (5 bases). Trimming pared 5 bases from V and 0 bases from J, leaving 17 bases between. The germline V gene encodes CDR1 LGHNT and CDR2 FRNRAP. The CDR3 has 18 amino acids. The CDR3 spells CASGPKGPSSSYNSPLHF. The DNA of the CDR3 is TGTGCTAGTGGTCCCAAGGGGCCATCGAGCTCCTATAATTCACCCCTCCACTTT.

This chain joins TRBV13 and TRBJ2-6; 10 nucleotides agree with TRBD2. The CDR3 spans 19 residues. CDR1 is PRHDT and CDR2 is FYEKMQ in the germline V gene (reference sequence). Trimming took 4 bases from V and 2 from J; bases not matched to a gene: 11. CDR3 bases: TGTGCCAGCAGCTCTGCTTATGCCAGCGGGGGGGCTGGGGCCAACGTCCTGACTTTC. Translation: CASSSAYASGGAGANVLTF.

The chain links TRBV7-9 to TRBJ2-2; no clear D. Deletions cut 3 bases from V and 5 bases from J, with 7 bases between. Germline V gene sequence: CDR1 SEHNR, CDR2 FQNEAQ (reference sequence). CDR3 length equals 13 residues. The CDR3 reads CASSLSATGELFF. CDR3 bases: TGTGCCAGCAGCTTGAGCGCGACCGGGGAGCTGTTTTTT.

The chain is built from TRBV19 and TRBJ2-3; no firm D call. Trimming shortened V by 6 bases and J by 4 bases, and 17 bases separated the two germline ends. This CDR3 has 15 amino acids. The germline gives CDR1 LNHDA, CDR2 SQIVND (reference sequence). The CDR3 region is CASRSNLPFADTQYF. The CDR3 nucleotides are TGTGCCAGTAGAAGCAACTTACCCTTTGCAGATACGCAGTATTTT.

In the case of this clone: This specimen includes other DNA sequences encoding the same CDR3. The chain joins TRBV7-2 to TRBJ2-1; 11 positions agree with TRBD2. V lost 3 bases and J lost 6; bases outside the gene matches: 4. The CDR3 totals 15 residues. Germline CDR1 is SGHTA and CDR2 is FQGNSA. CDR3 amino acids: CASSFTSGSGNEQFF. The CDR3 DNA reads TGTGCCAGCAGCTTCACTAGCGGGAGTGGCAATGAGCAGTTCTTC.

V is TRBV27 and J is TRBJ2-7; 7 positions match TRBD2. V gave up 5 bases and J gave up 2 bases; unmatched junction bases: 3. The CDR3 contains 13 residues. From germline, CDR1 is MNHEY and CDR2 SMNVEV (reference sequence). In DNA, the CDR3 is TGTGCCAGCAGTCACGGACTAGCCTACGAGCAGTACTTC. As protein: CASSHGLAYEQYF.

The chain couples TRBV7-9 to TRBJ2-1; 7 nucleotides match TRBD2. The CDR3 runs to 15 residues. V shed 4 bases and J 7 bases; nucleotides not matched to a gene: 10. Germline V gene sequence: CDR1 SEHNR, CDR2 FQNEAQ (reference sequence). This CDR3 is CASSYRGLGENEQFF. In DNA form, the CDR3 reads TGTGCCAGCAGCTATAGAGGACTAGGGGAAAATGAGCAGTTCTTC. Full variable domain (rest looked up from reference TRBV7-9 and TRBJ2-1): DTGVSQNPRHKITKRGQNVTFRCDPISEHNRLYWYRQTLGQGPEFLTYFQNEAQLEKSRLLSDRFSAERPKGSFSTLEIQRTEQGDSAMYLCASSYRGLGENEQFFGPGTRLTVL.

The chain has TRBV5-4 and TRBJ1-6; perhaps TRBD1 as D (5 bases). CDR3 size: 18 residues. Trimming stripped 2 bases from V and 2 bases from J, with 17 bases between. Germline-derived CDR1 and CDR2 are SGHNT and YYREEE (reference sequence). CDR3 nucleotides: TGTGCCAGCAGCTTTTACGTATCCCGGGGGACCTATAATTCACCCCTCCACTTT. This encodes CASSFYVSRGTYNSPLHF.

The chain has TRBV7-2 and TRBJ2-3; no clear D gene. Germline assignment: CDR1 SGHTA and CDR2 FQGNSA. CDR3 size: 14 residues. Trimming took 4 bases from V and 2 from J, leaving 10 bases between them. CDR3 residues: CASSSFPVTDTQYF. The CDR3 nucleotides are TGTGCCAGCAGCTCATTTCCGGTCACAGATACGCAGTATTTT.

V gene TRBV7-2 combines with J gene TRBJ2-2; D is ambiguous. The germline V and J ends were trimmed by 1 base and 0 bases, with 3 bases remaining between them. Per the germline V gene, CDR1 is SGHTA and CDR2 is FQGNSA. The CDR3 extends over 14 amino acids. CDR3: CASSLDSNTGELFF. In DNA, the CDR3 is TGTGCCAGCAGCTTAGATTCGAACACCGGGGAGCTGTTTTTT.